This entry lists 12 T cell receptor beta chains sequenced from one sample in a study of cytomegalovirus exposure and HLA in healthy donors. Assay: immunoSEQ multiplex PCR; the TCRdb copy retains only in-frame clones and omits some. The repertoire includes fewer than 200,000 clones, about 89% of them detected once, and approximately 7% sits in the top ten. Sequencing input: PBMCs. These receptors came from a man aged 30 to 45 in good health and CMV-seropositive.

The rearrangement joins TRBV4-1 to TRBJ1-4; D is possibly TRBD1 (6 bases). CDR1 MGHRA and CDR2 YSYEKL come from the germline V gene. The CDR3 covers 17 residues. V shed 0 bases and J shed 8 bases, with 19 bases lying between them. As DNA, the CDR3 is TGCGCCAGCAGCCAAGACCGGGAGACAGGTAGAAGGGAAAAACTGTTTTTT. Translating gives CASSQDRETGRREKLFF.

The chain uses TRBV6-1 and TRBJ1-5; 8 bases match TRBD1. V lost 6 bases and J lost 5; bases outside the gene matches: 6. The CDR3 is 14 amino acids. Germline CDR1 and CDR2: MNHNS and SASEGT. The CDR3 sequence: CASRAPGGYQPQHF. In nucleotides, the CDR3 is TGTGCCAGCAGAGCTCCAGGGGGCTATCAGCCCCAGCATTTT.

This clone was picked up a small number of times. The CDR3 protein is CASSLVGSSGNIQYF. In DNA form, the CDR3 reads TGTGCCAGCAGTTTAGTGGGGTCTAGCGGAAACATTCAGTACTTC. This rearrangement joins TRBV28 to TRBJ2-4; TRBD2 agrees at 7 bases. The CDR3 consists of 15 residues. Germline V gene lookup returns CDR1 MDHEN and CDR2 SYDVKM. The trim removed 2 bases at V and 6 bases at J, leaving 7 bases unmatched.

This sequence joins TRBV9 and TRBJ2-1; 12 bases are a match to TRBD2. The CDR3 runs 17 residues. CDR1 and CDR2 (germline): SGDLS, YYNGEE. V was pared by 4 bases and J by 7 bases, with 12 bases of the junction left unmatched. CDR3 amino acids: CASSSGLAGGPQNEQFF. In DNA form, the CDR3 reads TGTGCCAGCAGCTCCGGGCTAGCGGGAGGGCCTCAGAATGAGCAGTTCTTC. Based on the CDR3 plus reference TRBV9 and TRBJ2-1, the full variable domain is DSGVTQTPKHLITATGQRVTLRCSPRSGDLSVYWYQQSLDQGLQFLIQYYNGEERAKGNILERFSAQQFPDLHSELNLSSLELGDSALYFCASSSGLAGGPQNEQFFGPGTRLTVL.

The V gene is TRBV5-1, the J gene TRBJ2-2, with TRBD1 matching 10 bases. Germline lookup yields CDR1 SGHRS and CDR2 YFSETQ. The CDR3 contains 14 residues. V lost 4 bases, J lost 10 bases, and 7 bases stayed unmatched. The DNA of the CDR3 is TGCGCCAGCAGCAAAGGGACAGGGGAATCGGAGCTGTTTTTT. It specifies CASSKGTGESELFF.

Comment on this clone: Other nucleotide sequences in the sample specify the same CDR3. This sequence joins TRBV5-1 and TRBJ2-3, with D unresolved. V lost 2 bases and J 2 bases, leaving 3 bases between the germline ends. The CDR3 consists of 12 residues. The V gene's germline CDR1 is SGHRS and CDR2 YFSETQ. CDR3 protein: CASSFSTDTQYF. In nucleotides, the CDR3 is TGCGCCAGCAGCTTTTCCACAGATACGCAGTATTTT.

This chain uses TRBV7-7 with TRBJ2-5, with a tentative D call TRBD2 (5 bases). This CDR3 is built from 14 residues. Germline loops: CDR1 SSHAT, CDR2 FNYEAQ (reference sequence). With 2 bases removed from V and 2 bases from J, the gap between germline ends came to 9 bases. This CDR3 reads CASSLYGVQETQYF. CDR3 in DNA: TGTGCCAGCAGCTTATACGGGGTTCAAGAGACCCAGTACTTC.

The chain is built from TRBV11-2 and TRBJ2-1, with TRBD2 identical over 8 bases. Germline V gene lookup returns CDR1 SGHAT and CDR2 FQNNGV. The CDR3 is 13 residues long. V shed 5 bases, J shed 13 bases, and the junction held 10 bases outside the gene matches. CDR3 nucleotides: TGTGCCAGCAGCCCGTGGCTAGCGGGTGAACAGTTCTTC. The encoded protein is CASSPWLAGEQFF.

The CDR3 region is CASSRDRGPGYTF. As DNA, the CDR3 is TGTGCCAGTAGCAGGGACAGGGGGCCTGGCTACACCTTC. The chain carries TRBV19 and TRBJ1-2; the match to TRBD1 covers 12 bases. The junction had 3 bases not matched to a gene; V was cut back by 6 bases and J by 7 bases. CDR3 length: 13 amino acids. The V gene's germline CDR1 is LNHDA and CDR2 SQIVND (reference sequence).

J is TRBJ2-1 and V is TRBV5-1; 7 bases match TRBD1. Per the germline V gene, CDR1 is SGHRS and CDR2 is YFSETQ. The CDR3 runs 13 residues. V shed 2 bases, J shed 8 bases, and the junction held 4 bases outside the gene matches. The DNA for the CDR3 is TGCGCCAGCAGCTTCGACAGGGACCATGAGCAGTTCTTC. Translating gives CASSFDRDHEQFF. Combining the CDR3 with reference TRBV5-1 and TRBJ2-1 gives the whole variable domain KAGVTQTPRYLIKTRGQQVTLSCSPISGHRSVSWYQQTPGQGLQFLFEYFSETQRNKGNFPGRFSGRQFSNSRSEMNVSTLELGDSALYLCASSFDRDHEQFFGPGTRLTVL.

In its sample, this clone was seen once. The J gene is TRBJ2-1, the V gene TRBV5-1; no definite D call. CDR1 is SGHRS, CDR2 YFSETQ, per germline. V lost 1 base to trimming and J lost 1 base, with 9 bases between them. The CDR3 extends over 15 amino acids. The CDR3 loop is CASSLIEASYNEQFF. In DNA, the CDR3 is TGCGCCAGCAGCTTGATCGAGGCTTCCTACAATGAGCAGTTCTTC. Complete variable domain (other parts from reference TRBV5-1 and TRBJ2-1): KAGVTQTPRYLIKTRGQQVTLSCSPISGHRSVSWYQQTPGQGLQFLFEYFSETQRNKGNFPGRFSGRQFSNSRSEMNVSTLELGDSALYLCASSLIEASYNEQFFGPGTRLTVL.

The J gene is TRBJ1-1, the V gene TRBV13; D gene unclear. V was cut by 1 base and J by 0 bases, with 3 bases left in between. The CDR3 totals 13 residues. CDR1 is PRHDT and CDR2 is FYEKMQ in the germline V gene (reference sequence). CDR3 sequence (DNA): TGTGCCAGCAGCTTAGAGTTGAACACTGAAGCTTTCTTT. This sequence encodes CASSLELNTEAFF.